One sample yielded the 23 T cell receptor beta chains listed below, sequenced in a study of CD8+CD57+ T cells in acquired aplastic anemia. Profiles of TCR beta VDJ and CDR3 were generated from a genomic DNA template. Using its own MiXCR run on the reads, TCRdb lists one record per CDR3 protein. Among around 170,000 distinct CDR3 sequences listed, approximately 46% were seen once. Material: sorted CD4+, CD8+, or CD8+CD57+ T cells (not recorded which) from PBMCs. Source of these receptors: a human donor in good health.

Of note for this clonotype: A much larger clone lies a single base off, so this may be a read error. The gene calls are TRBV20-1 and TRBJ2-3, with 9 bases identical to TRBD1. Germline V lookup: CDR1 DFQATT, CDR2 SNEGSKA (reference sequence). V shed 3 bases, J shed 3 bases, and the junction held 4 bases outside the gene matches. The CDR3 contains 14 residues. The CDR3 loop is CSARGDRVTDTQYF. CDR3 in DNA: TGCAGTGCTAGGGGGGACAGGGTGACAGATACGCAGTATTTT.

In its sample, this clonotype was seen many times. The chain couples TRBV5-8 to TRBJ2-7; the D is unclear. The CDR3 extends over 15 amino acids. Deletions cut 0 bases from V and 3 bases from J, with 13 bases between. CDR1 and CDR2 from the germline V gene are SGHTS and YDEGEE. Written as DNA, the CDR3 is TGTGCCAGCAGCTTGGCCGGAGTTCTGGTCTACGAGCAGTACTTC. It translates to CASSLAGVLVYEQYF. The complete variable domain, with remaining parts taken from reference TRBV5-8 and TRBJ2-7, reads EAGVTQSPTHLIKTRGQQATLRCSPISGHTSVYWYQQALGLGLQFLLWYDEGEERNRGNFPPRFSGRQFPNYSSELNVNALELEDSALYLCASSLAGVLVYEQYFGPGTRLTVT.

In regard to this clonotype: Given a much more abundant clone one base away, this may be a read error. V usage is TRBV20-1 and J usage is TRBJ2-1; 7 bases align to TRBD2. Germline CDR1 and CDR2: DFQATT and SNEGSKA (reference sequence). This CDR3 is built from 14 residues. CDR3 in amino acids: CSATPSGSCNEQFF. The DNA for the CDR3 is TGCAGTGCCACCCCTAGCGGCTCCTGCAATGAGCAGTTCTTC.

The J gene is TRBJ1-5, the V gene TRBV20-1; no firm D call. Trimming pared 3 bases from V and 7 bases from J, leaving 10 bases between. CDR3 size: 12 residues. Germline CDR1 reads DFQATT; CDR2 reads SNEGSKA (reference sequence). CDR3 sequence: CSASESSQPQHF. CDR3 sequence (DNA): TGCAGTGCTAGTGAAAGTAGCCAGCCCCAGCATTTT.

The gene calls are TRBV7-9 and TRBJ2-3, with D possibly matching TRBD1 (5 bases). CDR3 length: 14 residues. The ends were cut back, 11 bases at V and 1 base at J, with 16 bases in the middle. Looked up from germline, CDR1 is SEHNR and CDR2 is FQNEAQ (reference sequence). CDR3 sequence (DNA): TGTGCCGGAAACACCCAAGGGGGCACAGATACGCAGTATTTT. Amino acid sequence: CAGNTQGGTDTQYF.

CDR3 in DNA: TGTGCCAGCAGCCCTCGGGTAGCGGGGGGGTCTGGGGCCAACGTCCTGACTTTC. Its protein product is CASSPRVAGGSGANVLTF. The chain combines TRBV9 with TRBJ2-6; TRBD2 aligns across 11 bases. Germline values: CDR1 SGDLS, CDR2 YYNGEE. The CDR3 extends over 18 amino acids. Trimming took 4 bases from V and 1 from J; bases not matched to a gene: 7.

V gene TRBV7-7 combines with J gene TRBJ1-1; tentatively, D is TRBD1 (6 bases). The V and J ends lost 1 base and 0 bases respectively, with 12 bases between them. CDR1 and CDR2 (germline): SSHAT, FNYEAQ (reference sequence). The CDR3 consists of 16 residues. CDR3 nucleotides: TGTGCCAGCAGCTTAGGGGGACACCGCATGAACACTGAAGCTTTCTTT. Its protein product is CASSLGGHRMNTEAFF.

Concerning this clonotype: The conserved final phenylalanine or tryptophan is absent from the CDR3, which likely points to a read error. The chain employs TRBV6-4 and TRBJ1-1; 7 nucleotides match TRBD1. The CDR3 extends over 15 amino acids. CDR1 and CDR2 from the germline V gene are MRHNA and SNTAGT. J gave up 5 bases and V 5 bases, and 11 bases lay outside the gene matches. The CDR3 nucleotides are TGTGCCAGCAGTAGGTCAGGGGGGGGAGAAACTGAAGCTTTCCTT. Residues: CASSRSGGGETEAFL.

The CDR3 bases are TGTGCCAGCAGCTTGGGGCCTTTGGTAGATACGCAGTATTTT. This sequence encodes CASSLGPLVDTQYF. The chain recombines TRBV5-8 with TRBJ2-3; D uncertain. There are 14 residues in the CDR3. CDR1 and CDR2 (germline): SGHTS, YDEGEE. Trimming stripped 0 bases from V and 5 bases from J, with 10 bases between.

The J gene is TRBJ2-5, the V gene TRBV2; no firm D call. Trimming pared 1 base from V and 7 bases from J, leaving 10 bases between. Germline-derived CDR1 and CDR2 are SNHLY and FYNNEI. The CDR3 is 13 residues long. The CDR3 loop reads CASSEEGFGTQYF. The CDR3 DNA sequence: TGTGCCAGCAGTGAAGAGGGATTCGGGACCCAGTACTTC.

The rearrangement links TRBV20-1 to TRBJ1-2, with 8 bases lining up with TRBD1. CDR3 length: 13 residues. Looked up from germline, CDR1 is DFQATT and CDR2 is SNEGSKA (reference sequence). V was pared by 2 bases and J by 2 bases, with 1 base of the junction left unmatched. The CDR3 spells CSARQGANYGYTF. The CDR3 bases are TGCAGTGCTAGACAGGGGGCCAACTATGGCTACACCTTC.

About this clonotype itself: At one of its ends the junction is not consistent with the germline gene, which may arise from a read error. The chain has TRBV7-2 and TRBJ2-5; D gene ambiguous. In germline, CDR1 is SGHTA, CDR2 FQGNSA. CDR3 size: 13 residues. The CDR3 DNA reads as TGTGCTAGCAGTCTAAGACCCAGCGAGACCCAGTACTTC. The encoded protein is CASSLRPSETQYF. Full variable domain (outside the CDR3, taken from reference TRBV7-2 and TRBJ2-5): GAGVSQSPSNKVTEKGKDVELRCDPISGHTALYWYRQSLGQGLEFLIYFQGNSAPDKSGLPSDRFSAERTGGSVSTLTIQRTQQEDSAVYLCASSLRPSETQYFGPGTRLLVL.

This clonotype was picked up a small number of times. The CDR3 sequence is CATSSSGAGETQYF. CDR3 DNA: TGTGCCACCAGCAGTTCAGGGGCGGGAGAGACCCAGTACTTC. The chain links TRBV15 to TRBJ2-5; the D gene is possibly TRBD1 (6 bases). The CDR3 spans 14 residues. Trimming shortened V by 3 bases and J by 4 bases, and 12 bases separated the two germline ends. Germline CDR1 and CDR2: LNHNV and YYDKDF (reference sequence). Full variable domain (missing parts from reference TRBV15 and TRBJ2-5): DAMVIQNPRYQVTQFGKPVTLSCSQTLNHNVMYWYQQKSSQAPKLLFHYYDKDFNNEADTPDNFQSRRPNTSFCFLDIRSPGLGDTAMYLCATSSSGAGETQYFGPGTRLLVL.

As regards this clonotype: A read error may be the cause here, since a much bigger clone is one base away. The chain has TRBV20-1 and TRBJ1-4, with unresolved D. Germline V gene lookup returns CDR1 DFQATT and CDR2 SNEGSKA (reference sequence). The length of the CDR3 is 11 residues. Trimming pared 4 bases from V and 6 bases from J, leaving 6 bases between. The CDR3 DNA reads as TGCAGTGCTAAAGATTATGAAAAACTGTTTTTT. Translated, it gives CSAKDYEKLFF.

This clonotype was seen repeatedly, ten times or more. V and J are TRBV2 and TRBJ1-4; unclear D gene. The germline CDR1 and CDR2 sequences are SNHLY and FYNNEI. Trimming cost V 4 bases and J 6 bases, with 3 bases left between them. The CDR3 sequence is 11 residues long. CDR3 in DNA: TGTGCCAGCAGTGGATATGAAAAACTGTTTTTT. Its translation: CASSGYEKLFF.

The chain has TRBV24-1 and TRBJ2-5; TRBD1 might be the D (5 bases). This CDR3 contains 14 residues. Trimming removed 0 bases at V and 4 bases at J, with 8 bases between. Per the germline V gene, CDR1 is KGHDR and CDR2 is SFDVKD. CDR3 sequence reads: CATSDLAQGETQYF. The CDR3 coding sequence is TGTGCCACCAGTGATTTGGCTCAGGGAGAGACCCAGTACTTC.

V gene TRBV10-3 combines with J gene TRBJ1-1; D uncertain. Germline V CDR1 and CDR2: ENHRY, SYGVKD. This CDR3 spans 13 amino acids. Trimming took 2 bases from V and 3 from J, leaving 7 bases between them. CDR3 amino acids: CAISERSYTEAFF. In nucleotides, the CDR3 is TGTGCCATCAGTGAGCGGAGTTACACTGAAGCTTTCTTT.

This clonotype was found many times. The chain has TRBV7-3 and TRBJ2-7, with TRBD2 matching over 7 bases. This CDR3 has 15 amino acids. Germline CDR1 reads SGHTA; CDR2 reads FQGTGA. V dropped 2 bases and J dropped 2; count of bases not matched to a gene: 6. This CDR3 is CASSLWGGGPYEQYF. The CDR3 bases are TGTGCCAGCAGCTTATGGGGCGGGGGACCCTACGAGCAGTACTTC.

This clonotype was seen many times. This chain links TRBV5-1 with TRBJ2-7; 7 bases map to TRBD1. V dropped 4 bases and J dropped 3; count of bases not matched to a gene: 10. The germline gives CDR1 SGHRS, CDR2 YFSETQ. The CDR3 is 15 amino acids. The CDR3 sequence is CASSKETGALYEQYF. The CDR3 DNA reads TGCGCCAGCAGCAAGGAAACAGGGGCCCTCTACGAGCAGTACTTC.

The chain couples TRBV15 to TRBJ2-1; 13 bases fit TRBD2. Germline lookup yields CDR1 LNHNV and CDR2 YYDKDF (reference sequence). V dropped 3 bases and J dropped 3; count of bases not matched to a gene: 5. The CDR3 is 17 amino acids. This CDR3 is CATSSPRLAGGYNEQFF. The CDR3 DNA sequence: TGTGCCACCAGCAGCCCGAGACTAGCGGGAGGCTACAATGAGCAGTTCTTC. Full variable domain (missing parts from reference TRBV15 and TRBJ2-1): DAMVIQNPRYQVTQFGKPVTLSCSQTLNHNVMYWYQQKSSQAPKLLFHYYDKDFNNEADTPDNFQSRRPNTSFCFLDIRSPGLGDTAMYLCATSSPRLAGGYNEQFFGPGTRLTVL.

V usage is TRBV7-2 and J usage is TRBJ2-7; tentative D call: TRBD2 (6 bases). Trimming stripped 6 bases from V and 1 base from J, with 10 bases between. Germline CDR1 and CDR2: SGHTA and FQGNSA. This CDR3 contains 13 residues. The CDR3 bases are TGTGCCAGCAGGACCCTAGCGTCCTACGAGCAGTACTTC. Its protein is CASRTLASYEQYF.

This chain links TRBV10-3 with TRBJ2-7; 13 bases agree with TRBD2. The germline gives CDR1 ENHRY, CDR2 SYGVKD. This CDR3 spans 14 amino acids. V shed 7 bases and J 7 bases; nucleotides not matched to a gene: 7. The CDR3 DNA is TGTGCCATCACCACTAGCGGGAGGGCGGGTGAGCAGTACTTC. This translates into CAITTSGRAGEQYF.

The chain couples TRBV20-1 to TRBJ2-7; 9 bases line up with TRBD2. The trim removed 2 bases at V and 2 bases at J, leaving 4 bases unmatched. The V gene's germline CDR1 is DFQATT and CDR2 SNEGSKA (reference sequence). CDR3 length equals 14 residues. CDR3 in DNA: TGCAGTGCTAGACTGGCTAGCGGGGCCTACGAGCAGTACTTC. This encodes CSARLASGAYEQYF.